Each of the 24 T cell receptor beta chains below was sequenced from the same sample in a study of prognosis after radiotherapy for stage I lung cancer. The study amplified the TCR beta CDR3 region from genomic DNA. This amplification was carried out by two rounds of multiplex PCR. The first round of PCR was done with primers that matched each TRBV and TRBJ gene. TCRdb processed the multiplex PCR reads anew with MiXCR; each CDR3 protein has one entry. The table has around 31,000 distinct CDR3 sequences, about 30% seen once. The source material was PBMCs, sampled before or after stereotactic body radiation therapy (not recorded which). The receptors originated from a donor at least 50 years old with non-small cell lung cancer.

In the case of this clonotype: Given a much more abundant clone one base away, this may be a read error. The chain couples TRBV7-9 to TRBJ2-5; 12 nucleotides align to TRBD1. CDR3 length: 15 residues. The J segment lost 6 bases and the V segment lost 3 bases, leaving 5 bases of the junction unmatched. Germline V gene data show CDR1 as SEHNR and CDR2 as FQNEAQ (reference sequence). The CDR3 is CASSLGQGASKTQYF. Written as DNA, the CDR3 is TGTGCCAGCAGCTTGGGACAGGGGGCATCGAAGACCCAGTACTTC.

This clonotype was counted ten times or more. The CDR3 DNA sequence: TGTGCCAGCAGTTCCTATACAGGGGGCGCCCACTATGGCTACACCTTC. This encodes CASSSYTGGAHYGYTF. The chain is built from TRBV28 and TRBJ1-2, with 9 bases identical to TRBD1. CDR3 length equals 16 residues. Germline CDR1 is MDHEN and CDR2 is SYDVKM. J was trimmed by 3 bases and V by 4 bases; bases with no gene match: 9.

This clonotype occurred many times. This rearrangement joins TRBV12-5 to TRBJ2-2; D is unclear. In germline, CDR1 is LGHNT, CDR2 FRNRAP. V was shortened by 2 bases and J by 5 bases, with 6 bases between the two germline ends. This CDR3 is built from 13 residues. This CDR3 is CASGLQGTGELFF. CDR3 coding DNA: TGTGCTAGTGGTTTGCAAGGAACCGGGGAGCTGTTTTTT. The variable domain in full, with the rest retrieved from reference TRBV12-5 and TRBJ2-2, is DARVTQTPRHKVTEMGQEVTMRCQPILGHNTVFWYRQTMMQGLELLAYFRNRAPLDDSGMPKDRFSAEMPDATLATLKIQPSEPRDSAVYFCASGLQGTGELFFGEGSRLTVL.

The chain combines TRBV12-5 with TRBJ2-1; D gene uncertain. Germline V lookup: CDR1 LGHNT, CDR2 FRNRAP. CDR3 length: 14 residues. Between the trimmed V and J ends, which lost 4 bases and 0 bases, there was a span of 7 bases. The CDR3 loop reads CASGSQSSYNEQFF. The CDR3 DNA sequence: TGTGCTAGTGGTTCCCAAAGCTCCTACAATGAGCAGTTCTTC.

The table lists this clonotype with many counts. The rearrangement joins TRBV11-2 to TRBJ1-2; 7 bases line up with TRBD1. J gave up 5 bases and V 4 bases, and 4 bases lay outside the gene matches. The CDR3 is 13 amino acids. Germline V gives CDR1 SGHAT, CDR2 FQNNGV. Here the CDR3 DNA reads TGTGCCAGCAGCTCACCGACAGGGTATGGCTACACCTTC. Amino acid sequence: CASSSPTGYGYTF.

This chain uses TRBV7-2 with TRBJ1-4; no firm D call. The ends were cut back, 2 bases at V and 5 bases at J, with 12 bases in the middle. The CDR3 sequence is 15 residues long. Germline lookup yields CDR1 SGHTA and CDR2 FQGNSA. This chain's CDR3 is CASSLSYGENEKLFF. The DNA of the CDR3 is TGTGCCAGCAGCTTATCTTACGGGGAGAATGAAAAACTGTTTTTT.

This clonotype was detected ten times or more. The CDR3 nucleotides are TGTGCCAGCAGATCGGCAGGGAATCGAAATGAAAAACTGTTTTTT. This gives the protein CASRSAGNRNEKLFF. The chain is built from TRBV11-2 and TRBJ1-4; weak D call: TRBD1 (5 bases). Trimming left V 6 bases short and J 5 bases short, with 16 bases between. Per the germline V gene, CDR1 is SGHAT and CDR2 is FQNNGV. The CDR3 covers 15 residues.

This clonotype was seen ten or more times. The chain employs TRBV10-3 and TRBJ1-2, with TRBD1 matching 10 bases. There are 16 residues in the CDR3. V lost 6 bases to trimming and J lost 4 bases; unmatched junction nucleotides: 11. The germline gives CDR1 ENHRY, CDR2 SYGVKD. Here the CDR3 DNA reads TGTGCCATCAGCCTGGGACAGGGGAACCCTTCCTATGGCTACACCTTC. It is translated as CAISLGQGNPSYGYTF.

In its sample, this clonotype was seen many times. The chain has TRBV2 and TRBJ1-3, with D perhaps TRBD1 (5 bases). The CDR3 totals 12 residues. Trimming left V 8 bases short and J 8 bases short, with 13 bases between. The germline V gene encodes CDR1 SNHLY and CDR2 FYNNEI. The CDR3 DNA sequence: TGTGCCAGCCGATCCCGGGGGGACACCATATATTTT. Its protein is CASRSRGDTIYF.

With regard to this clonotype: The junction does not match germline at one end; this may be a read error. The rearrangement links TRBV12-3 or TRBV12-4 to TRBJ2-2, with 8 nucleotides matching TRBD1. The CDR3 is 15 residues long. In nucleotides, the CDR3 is TGTGCCAGCAGTTTTATACAGGGGGATGCCGGGGATCTGTTTTTT. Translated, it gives CASSFIQGDAGDLFF.

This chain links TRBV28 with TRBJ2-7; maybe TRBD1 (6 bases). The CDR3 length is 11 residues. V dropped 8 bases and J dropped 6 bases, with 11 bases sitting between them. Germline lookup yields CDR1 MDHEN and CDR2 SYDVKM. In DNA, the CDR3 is TGTGCCAGCCTCAGGGGATCCGAGCAGTACGTC. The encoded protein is CASLRGSEQYV.

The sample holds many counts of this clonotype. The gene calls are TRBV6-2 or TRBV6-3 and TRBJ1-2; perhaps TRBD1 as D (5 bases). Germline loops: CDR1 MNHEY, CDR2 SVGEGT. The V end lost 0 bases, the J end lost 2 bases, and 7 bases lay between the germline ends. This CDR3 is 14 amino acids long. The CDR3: CASSYSNRNYGYTF. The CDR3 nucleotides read TGTGCCAGCAGTTACTCCAACAGGAACTATGGCTACACCTTC.

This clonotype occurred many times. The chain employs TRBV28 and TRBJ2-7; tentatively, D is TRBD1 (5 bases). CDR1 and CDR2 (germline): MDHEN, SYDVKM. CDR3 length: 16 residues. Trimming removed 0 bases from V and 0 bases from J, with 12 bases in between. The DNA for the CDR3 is TGTGCCAGCAGTTTATGGGGCAGGGCCAGCTCCTACGAGCAGTACTTC. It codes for CASSLWGRASSYEQYF.

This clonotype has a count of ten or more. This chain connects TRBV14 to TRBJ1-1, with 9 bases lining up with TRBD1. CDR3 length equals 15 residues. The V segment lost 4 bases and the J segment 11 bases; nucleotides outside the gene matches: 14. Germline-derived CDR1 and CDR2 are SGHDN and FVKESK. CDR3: CASSRVQGARSSAFF. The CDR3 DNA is TGTGCCAGCAGCCGCGTACAGGGGGCGCGAAGTTCGGCTTTCTTT.

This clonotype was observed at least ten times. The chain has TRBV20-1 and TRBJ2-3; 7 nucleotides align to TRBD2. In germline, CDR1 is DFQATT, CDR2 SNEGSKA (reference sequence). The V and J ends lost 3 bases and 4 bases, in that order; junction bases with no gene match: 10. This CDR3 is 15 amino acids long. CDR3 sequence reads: CSASVAGALPDTQYF. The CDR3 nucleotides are TGCAGTGCTAGTGTGGCGGGAGCGTTACCAGATACGCAGTATTTT.

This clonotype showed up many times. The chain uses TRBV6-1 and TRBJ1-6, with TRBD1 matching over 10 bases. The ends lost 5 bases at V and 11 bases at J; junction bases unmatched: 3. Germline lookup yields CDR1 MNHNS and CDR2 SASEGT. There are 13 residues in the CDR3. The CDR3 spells CASSRDRGTPLHF. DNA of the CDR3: TGTGCCAGCAGTCGGGACAGGGGAACACCCCTCCACTTT.

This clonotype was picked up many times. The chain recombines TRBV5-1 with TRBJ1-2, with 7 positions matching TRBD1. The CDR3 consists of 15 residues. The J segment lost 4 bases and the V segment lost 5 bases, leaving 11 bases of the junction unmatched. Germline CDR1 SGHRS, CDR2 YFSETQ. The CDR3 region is CASRQTGATSYGYTF. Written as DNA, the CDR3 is TGCGCCAGCAGACAAACAGGGGCGACCTCCTATGGCTACACCTTC.

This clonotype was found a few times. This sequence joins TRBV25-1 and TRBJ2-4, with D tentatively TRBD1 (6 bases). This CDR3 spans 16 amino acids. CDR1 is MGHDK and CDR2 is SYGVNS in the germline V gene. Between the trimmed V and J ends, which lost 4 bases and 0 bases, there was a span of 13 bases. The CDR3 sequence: CASSVSGAIAKNIQYF. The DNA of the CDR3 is TGTGCCAGCAGTGTCTCAGGGGCAATAGCCAAAAACATTCAGTACTTC.

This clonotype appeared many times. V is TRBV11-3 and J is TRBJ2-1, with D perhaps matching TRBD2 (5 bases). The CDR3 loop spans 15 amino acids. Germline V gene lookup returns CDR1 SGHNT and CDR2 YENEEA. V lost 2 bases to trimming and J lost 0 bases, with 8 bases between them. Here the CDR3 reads CASSLYTSSYNEQFF. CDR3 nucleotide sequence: TGTGCCAGCAGCTTATATACTAGCTCCTACAATGAGCAGTTCTTC.

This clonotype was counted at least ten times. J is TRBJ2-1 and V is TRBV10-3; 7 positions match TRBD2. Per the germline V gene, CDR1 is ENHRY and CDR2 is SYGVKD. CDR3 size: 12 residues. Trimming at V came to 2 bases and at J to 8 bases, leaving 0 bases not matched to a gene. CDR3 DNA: TGTGCCATCAGTGAGGGGGGGGATGAGCAGTTCTTC. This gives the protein CAISEGGDEQFF.

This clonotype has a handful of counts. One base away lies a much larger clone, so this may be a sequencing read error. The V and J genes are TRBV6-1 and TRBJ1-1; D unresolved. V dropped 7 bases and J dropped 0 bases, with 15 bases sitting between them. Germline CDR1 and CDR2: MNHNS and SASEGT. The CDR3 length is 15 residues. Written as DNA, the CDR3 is TGTGCCAGCATCCTCGGTGCTGGAGTGAACACTGAAGCTTTCTTT. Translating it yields CASILGAGVNTEAFF.

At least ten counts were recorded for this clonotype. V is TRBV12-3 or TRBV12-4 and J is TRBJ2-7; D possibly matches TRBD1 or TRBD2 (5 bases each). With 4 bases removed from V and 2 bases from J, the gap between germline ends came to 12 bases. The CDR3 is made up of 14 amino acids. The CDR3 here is CASSSPTGPYEQYF. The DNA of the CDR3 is TGTGCCAGCAGTTCCCCTACGGGACCCTACGAGCAGTACTTC.

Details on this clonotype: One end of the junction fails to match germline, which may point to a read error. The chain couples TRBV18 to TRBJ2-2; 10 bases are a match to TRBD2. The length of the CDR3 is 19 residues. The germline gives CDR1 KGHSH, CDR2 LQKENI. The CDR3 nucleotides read TGTGCCAGCCCACCACCCGGGACTAGCGAAGGGAGATCCACCGGGGAGCTGTTTTTT. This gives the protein CASPPPGTSEGRSTGELFF.

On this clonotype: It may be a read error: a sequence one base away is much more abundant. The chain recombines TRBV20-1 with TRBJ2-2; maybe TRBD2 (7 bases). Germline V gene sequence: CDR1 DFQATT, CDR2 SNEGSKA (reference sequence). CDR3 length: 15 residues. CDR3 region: CGGLAVETNTGELFF. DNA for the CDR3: TGCGGGGGGCTAGCGGTAGAGACGAACACCGGGGAGCTGTTTTTT.